Each of the 17 T cell receptor beta chains below was sequenced from the same sample in a study of spatial heterogeneity in lung cancer. TCRdb independently ran MiXCR on the 5' RACE reads; one entry per CDR3 protein. Among some 52,000 distinct CDR3 sequences listed, around 6.7% were seen once. Time point here: sample taken at primary tumor resection. Unsorted whole RNA samples from tumor, nontumor lung or frozen PBMC were sequenced. Sequencing was performed on PBMCs, taken at surgery. These receptors were taken from a female donor with early-stage non-small cell lung cancer.

This clonotype showed up many times. This sequence joins TRBV20-1 and TRBJ1-5; D is unresolved. Germline CDR1 DFQATT, CDR2 SNEGSKA (reference sequence). This CDR3 has 12 residues. Trimming took 5 bases from V and 10 from J, leaving 15 bases between them. CDR3 DNA sequence: TGCAGTGCTCGCGGTCCGGTCATACCCCAGCATTTT. Translating gives CSARGPVIPQHF.

In its sample, this clonotype was seen many times. The chain recombines TRBV10-3 with TRBJ2-1; the D gene is possibly TRBD1 (5 bases). The CDR3 totals 15 residues. CDR1 is ENHRY, CDR2 SYGVKD, per germline. The V and J ends lost 5 bases and 4 bases respectively, with 15 bases between them. The CDR3 bases are TGTGCCATCAGTAGTTTAGGACAAATATACAATGAGCAGTTCTTC. Translated: CAISSLGQIYNEQFF.

This clonotype was recorded at least ten times. The V and J genes are TRBV7-2 and TRBJ2-7; 8 bases line up with TRBD1. V was pared by 4 bases and J by 2 bases, with 13 bases of the junction left unmatched. CDR1 is SGHTA and CDR2 is FQGNSA in the germline V gene. The CDR3 runs to 17 residues. The DNA for the CDR3 is TGTGCCAGCAGCTCCGGCCCCCCCGGACAGGGCACCTACGAGCAGTACTTC. This gives the protein CASSSGPPGQGTYEQYF.

V usage is TRBV4-1 and J usage is TRBJ2-2; TRBD2 matches 7 bases. The CDR3 runs to 16 residues. Germline loops: CDR1 MGHRA, CDR2 YSYEKL. V lost 0 bases, J lost 5 bases, and 6 bases stayed unmatched. The CDR3 protein is CASSQDRLGGTGELFF. The CDR3 DNA reads TGCGCCAGCAGCCAAGATCGCTTGGGAGGGACCGGGGAGCTGTTTTTT.

This clonotype was recorded at least ten times. V gene TRBV5-1 combines with J gene TRBJ2-1; TRBD1 might be the D (5 bases). The V and J ends lost 6 bases and 15 bases respectively, with 16 bases between them. Germline CDR1 and CDR2: SGHRS and YFSETQ. The CDR3 contains 11 residues. CDR3 nucleotides: TGCGCCAGCACCGACAGTCGGGTCCCGTTCTTC. It codes for CASTDSRVPFF.

This clonotype was seen only a few times. V and J are TRBV28 and TRBJ2-1; 14 positions match TRBD2. The V segment lost 5 bases and the J segment 7 bases; nucleotides outside the gene matches: 10. Germline V gives CDR1 MDHEN, CDR2 SYDVKM. The CDR3 is 17 residues long. The CDR3 protein is CASSPGLAGAGRNEQFF. DNA for the CDR3: TGTGCCAGCAGTCCGGGACTAGCGGGAGCAGGGAGGAATGAGCAGTTCTTC.

This clonotype was seen ten or more times. V is TRBV15 and J is TRBJ1-2, with 9 nucleotides matching TRBD1. This CDR3 has 14 amino acids. Unmatched junction bases numbered 2, after V lost 0 bases and J lost 6 bases. Per the germline V gene, CDR1 is LNHNV and CDR2 is YYDKDF (reference sequence). The CDR3, as DNA: TGTGCCACCAGCAGAGAAACAGGGGGCCATGGCTACACCTTC. Protein product: CATSRETGGHGYTF.

Judged by abundance, this clonotype is medium-sized. The chain carries TRBV4-1 and TRBJ1-6, with unresolved D. This CDR3 has 16 amino acids. The germline V gene has CDR1 MGHRA and CDR2 YSYEKL. The V gene lost 4 bases and the J gene lost 0 bases, with 10 bases spanning the gap. The CDR3 reads CASSRDPSSYNSPLHF. CDR3 coding DNA: TGCGCCAGCAGCCGAGACCCGAGCTCCTATAATTCACCCCTCCACTTT.

The sample holds many counts of this clonotype. The chain has TRBV29-1 and TRBJ1-2; D is unclear. V was shortened by 4 bases and J by 0 bases, with 3 bases between the two germline ends. CDR1 and CDR2 (germline): SQVTM, ANQGSEA. The CDR3 has 11 residues. CDR3 amino acids: CSVVANYGYTF. The CDR3, as DNA: TGCAGCGTTGTAGCTAACTATGGCTACACCTTC.

The DNA for the CDR3 is TGTGCCAGCCAACCGGGACTAGCGTCCTACAATGAGCAGTTCTTC. Protein sequence: CASQPGLASYNEQFF. The V call is TRBV6-5, the J call TRBJ2-1; TRBD2 matches 10 bases. The J segment lost 1 base and the V segment lost 8 bases, leaving 5 bases of the junction unmatched. Germline V lookup: CDR1 MNHEY, CDR2 SVGAGI. The CDR3 extends over 15 amino acids.

This clonotype was found many times. J is TRBJ1-6 and V is TRBV19, with 8 bases fitting TRBD1. Germline V gene sequence: CDR1 LNHDA, CDR2 SQIVND (reference sequence). The CDR3 has 14 residues. The V gene end was trimmed by 6 bases and the J gene end by 7 bases; junction bases not matched to a gene: 5. Written as DNA, the CDR3 is TGTGCCAGTAGCCGGACAGGGTTGAATTCACCCCTCCACTTT. It encodes CASSRTGLNSPLHF.

The chain carries TRBV5-5 and TRBJ1-1; D is ambiguous. The CDR3 is made up of 14 amino acids. Trimming cost V 0 bases and J 1 base, with 7 bases left between them. CDR1 is SGHKS and CDR2 is YYEKEE in the germline V gene (reference sequence). CDR3 residues: CASSLDSPNTEAFF. The CDR3 coding sequence is TGTGCCAGCAGCTTGGACAGTCCGAACACTGAAGCTTTCTTT. Filled out from reference TRBV5-5 and TRBJ1-1, the complete variable domain reads DAGVTQSPTHLIKTRGQQVTLRCSPISGHKSVSWYQQVLGQGPQFIFQYYEKEERGRGNFPDRFSARQFPNYSSELNVNALLLGDSALYLCASSLDSPNTEAFFGQGTRLTVV.

The chain links TRBV5-5 to TRBJ2-1; weak D call: TRBD2 (6 bases). Germline V gene lookup returns CDR1 SGHKS and CDR2 YYEKEE (reference sequence). Trimming removed 1 base at V and 9 bases at J, with 17 bases between. The CDR3 loop spans 15 amino acids. CDR3 DNA sequence: TGTGCCAGCAGCTTGCGCAGGGACTTTCTCGGTGAGCAGTTCTTC. Its translation is CASSLRRDFLGEQFF.

This clonotype appeared many times. V usage is TRBV3-1 and J usage is TRBJ2-1; D remains ambiguous. Germline V gives CDR1 LGHDT, CDR2 YNNKEL (reference sequence). The CDR3 extends over 15 amino acids. The V end lost 0 bases, the J end lost 3 bases, and 9 bases lay between the germline ends. Here the CDR3 reads CASSQDPMGYNEQFF. CDR3 DNA sequence: TGTGCCAGCAGCCAAGACCCAATGGGCTACAATGAGCAGTTCTTC.

This clonotype was counted at least ten times. The chain links TRBV4-2 to TRBJ1-4; D unresolved. CDR1 is LGHNA and CDR2 is YNFKEQ in the germline V gene. Trimming left V 3 bases short and J 1 base short, with 3 bases between. This CDR3 is 13 amino acids long. CDR3 sequence: CASSHETNEKLFF. The CDR3 DNA follows: TGTGCCAGCAGCCATGAAACTAATGAAAAACTGTTTTTT.

This clonotype was observed many times. The genes are TRBV29-1 and TRBJ1-1; TRBD1 is a possible D gene (5 bases). CDR1 and CDR2 from the germline V gene are SQVTM and ANQGSEA. This CDR3 is 11 amino acids long. V was cut by 4 bases and J by 6 bases, with 9 bases left in between. The CDR3 region is CSVATGAEAFF. The CDR3 region has the DNA TGCAGCGTTGCAACGGGGGCTGAAGCTTTCTTT. Full variable domain (remainder filled in from reference TRBV29-1 and TRBJ1-1): SAVISQKPSRDICQRGTSLTIQCQVDSQVTMMFWYRQQPGQSLTLIATANQGSEATYESGFVIDKFPISRPNLTFSTLTVSNMSPEDSSIYLCSVATGAEAFFGQGTRLTVV.

The DNA for the CDR3 is TGTGCCAACTCCCCCAGGTTTAGCACAGATACGCAGTATTTT. Its translation: CANSPRFSTDTQYF. The chain combines TRBV11-3 with TRBJ2-3, with no clear D. Germline loops: CDR1 SGHNT, CDR2 YENEEA. The CDR3 consists of 14 residues. The V end lost 10 bases, the J end lost 0 bases, and 14 bases lay between the germline ends.